Below are 15 T cell receptor beta chains sequenced from a single sample in a study of blood T cells in healthy people across ages. The second PCR ran about 6 to 12 cycles with a sample-barcoded 5' primer and J-beta primers. Using its own MiXCR run on the 5' RACE reads, TCRdb lists one record per CDR3 protein. The repertoire holds about 290,000 distinct CDR3 sequences, with 25% to 30% as singletons. Sequencing was performed on blood. The receptors derive from a woman aged 70-85 years in good health.

The V and J genes are TRBV7-6 and TRBJ2-1; TRBD2 is a possible D gene (5 bases). Looked up from germline, CDR1 is SGHVS and CDR2 is FNYEAQ. This CDR3 spans 17 amino acids. V lost 1 base and J 0 bases, leaving 13 bases between the germline ends. The CDR3 coding sequence is TGTGCCAGCAGCTTAGATCCTAGCTCGGTCTCCTACAATGAGCAGTTCTTC. Translation gives CASSLDPSSVSYNEQFF.

The gene calls are TRBV6-1 and TRBJ2-3, with a weak D call TRBD2 (5 bases). CDR1 and CDR2 (germline): MNHNS, SASEGT. The ends were cut back, 7 bases at V and 2 bases at J, with 16 bases in the middle. The length of the CDR3 is 15 residues. CDR3 region: CASISAERNTDTQYF. The CDR3 nucleotides read TGTGCCAGCATCTCCGCTGAGCGGAACACAGATACGCAGTATTTT.

This chain connects TRBV5-1 to TRBJ2-1, with 10 bases matching TRBD2. The CDR3 consists of 15 residues. Losses at the gene ends were 4 bases for V and 5 bases for J; bases not matched to a gene: 6. Germline V gives CDR1 SGHRS, CDR2 YFSETQ. The CDR3 bases are TGCGCCAGCAGCGGATCTAGCGGGAGAAACAATGAGCAGTTCTTC. It codes for CASSGSSGRNNEQFF.

The table lists this clonotype with a few counts. The V and J genes are TRBV29-1 and TRBJ2-5; 9 bases match TRBD1. Gene TRBJ2-7 matches the end of the DNA better, so the J call may be wrong. Germline assignment: CDR1 SQVTM and CDR2 ANQGSEA. The CDR3 runs to 15 residues. The CDR3 DNA reads TGCAGCGCATCGGGATTGGCGGGACAGGGCTACGAGCAGTACTTC. Protein sequence: CSASGLAGQGYEQYF.

This clonotype was seen a few times. The chain is built from TRBV29-1 and TRBJ1-1; 7 nucleotides line up with TRBD1. V gave up 6 bases and J gave up 4 bases; unmatched junction bases: 8. Germline CDR1 SQVTM, CDR2 ANQGSEA. This CDR3 has 13 residues. CDR3: CSVDSGGGTEAFF. The CDR3 DNA is TGCAGCGTAGATTCAGGGGGAGGCACTGAAGCTTTCTTT.

The chain recombines TRBV18 with TRBJ1-1; D is unclear. The V end lost 3 bases, the J end lost 5 bases, and 10 bases lay between the germline ends. This CDR3 is built from 13 residues. Germline V lookup: CDR1 KGHSH, CDR2 LQKENI. CDR3 loop: CASSPDTQTEAFF. In nucleotides, the CDR3 is TGTGCCAGCTCACCCGACACGCAGACTGAAGCTTTCTTT. Looking up the rest from reference TRBV18 and TRBJ1-1 gives the full variable domain: NAGVMQNPRHLVRRRGQEARLRCSPMKGHSHVYWYRQLPEEGLKFMVYLQKENIIDESGMPKERFSAEFPKEGPSILRIQQVVRGDSAAYFCASSPDTQTEAFFGQGTRLTVV.

This sequence joins TRBV14 and TRBJ1-1; a weak D match, TRBD1 (5 bases). The germline V gene has CDR1 SGHDN and CDR2 FVKESK. The V and J ends lost 10 bases and 4 bases respectively, with 13 bases between them. The CDR3 sequence is 12 residues long. CDR3 DNA sequence: TGTGCCAACAGGATCGGGGGCACTGAAGCTTTCTTT. Translating it yields CANRIGGTEAFF.

The J gene is TRBJ2-7, the V gene TRBV5-1, with TRBD1 as a possible D gene (6 bases). The ends were cut back, 2 bases at V and 3 bases at J, with 15 bases in the middle. Looked up from germline, CDR1 is SGHRS and CDR2 is YFSETQ. This CDR3 is built from 15 residues. The CDR3 is CASSFARGLVYEQYF. Written as DNA, the CDR3 is TGCGCCAGCAGCTTTGCCAGGGGTCTGGTCTACGAGCAGTACTTC. Complete variable domain (other parts from reference TRBV5-1 and TRBJ2-7): KAGVTQTPRYLIKTRGQQVTLSCSPISGHRSVSWYQQTPGQGLQFLFEYFSETQRNKGNFPGRFSGRQFSNSRSEMNVSTLELGDSALYLCASSFARGLVYEQYFGPGTRLTVT.

The chain couples TRBV6-2 or TRBV6-3 to TRBJ2-5, with a weak D call TRBD1 (6 bases). The assigned J gene may be wrong: the sequence end matches TRBJ2-7 better. Germline assignment: CDR1 MNHEY and CDR2 SVGEGT. The CDR3 is made up of 13 amino acids. In nucleotides, the CDR3 is TGTGCCAGCAGTGACCCACAGGGCTACGAGCAGTACTTC. It translates to CASSDPQGYEQYF.

This clonotype appeared a few times. The chain links TRBV7-2 to TRBJ2-5; a weak D match, TRBD1 (7 bases). The CDR3 is made up of 15 amino acids. Looked up from germline, CDR1 is SGHTA and CDR2 is FQGNSA. V gave up 3 bases and J gave up 4 bases, with 15 bases separating them. This chain's CDR3 is CASSFQAGGRETQYF. CDR3 in DNA: TGTGCCAGCAGCTTCCAAGCAGGGGGGCGAGAGACCCAGTACTTC.

A few counts support this clonotype. The CDR3 region is CASRYSKSYEQYF. The CDR3, as DNA: TGTGCCAGCAGATATAGTAAATCCTACGAGCAGTACTTC. The chain uses TRBV12-3 or TRBV12-4 and TRBJ2-7; D unresolved. The CDR3 covers 13 residues. V dropped 6 bases and J dropped 1 base, with 10 bases sitting between them.

The chain combines TRBV6-5 with TRBJ2-5; TRBD1 is a possible D gene (6 bases). Germline-derived CDR1 and CDR2 are MNHEY and SVGAGI. Between the trimmed V and J ends, which lost 4 bases and 5 bases, there was a span of 17 bases. This CDR3 spans 15 amino acids. This CDR3 is CASSSNRVGVETQYF. As DNA, the CDR3 is TGTGCCAGCAGTTCTAACAGGGTGGGAGTGGAGACCCAGTACTTC.

In its sample, this clonotype was seen a few times. V is TRBV9 and J is TRBJ2-7, with a possible D match to TRBD2 (6 bases). This CDR3 is built from 13 residues. The V gene lost 7 bases and the J gene lost 0 bases, with 11 bases spanning the gap. Germline values: CDR1 SGDLS, CDR2 YYNGEE. In DNA, the CDR3 is TGTGCCAGCGCCCGGGGGACCTCCTACGAGCAGTACTTC. Translating it yields CASARGTSYEQYF.

This clonotype occurred many times. This sequence joins TRBV29-1 and TRBJ2-7; the D is unclear. Trimming cost V 6 bases and J 0 bases, with 12 bases left between them. Per the germline V gene, CDR1 is SQVTM and CDR2 is ANQGSEA. CDR3 size: 13 residues. DNA for the CDR3: TGCAGCGTGGTCGACGTAAGCTCCTACGAGCAGTACTTC. It is translated as CSVVDVSSYEQYF.

The chain has TRBV27 and TRBJ2-5; TRBD1 matches at 7 bases. Germline loops: CDR1 MNHEY, CDR2 SMNVEV (reference sequence). J lost 4 bases, V lost 4 bases, and 12 bases had no gene match. The CDR3 loop spans 16 amino acids. CDR3 loop: CASSSVSRGRRETQYF. The CDR3 DNA sequence: TGTGCCAGCAGTTCGGTGTCGAGGGGGCGAAGAGAGACCCAGTACTTC.